One and the same sample provided the 31 T cell receptor beta chains below, sequenced in a study of cytomegalovirus exposure and HLA in healthy donors. Using immunoSEQ multiplex PCR, the repertoire was profiled, and TCRdb retains in-frame clones only, with some absent. The table includes fewer than 350,000 clones, over 75% detected once. Sequencing input: PBMCs. The receptors derive from a woman aged 18-29 years in good health and CMV-seronegative.

This clone has a single count. The rearrangement links TRBV15 to TRBJ1-6, with 8 nucleotides matching TRBD1. V was pared by 3 bases and J by 10 bases, with 5 bases of the junction left unmatched. The CDR3 has 14 residues. Germline V gene sequence: CDR1 LNHNV, CDR2 YYDKDF (reference sequence). The CDR3 loop reads CATSRPDRESPLHF. CDR3 coding DNA: TGTGCCACCAGCAGGCCGGACAGGGAATCACCCCTCCACTTT.

The chain joins TRBV28 to TRBJ1-4; tentative D call: TRBD1 (6 bases). From germline, CDR1 is MDHEN and CDR2 SYDVKM. This CDR3 comprises 20 residues. V lost 0 bases to trimming and J lost 7 bases, with 27 bases between them. The CDR3 here is CASSLCRFPARGCVGEKLFF. The CDR3 region has the DNA TGTGCCAGCAGTTTATGTCGTTTTCCCGCCAGGGGATGTGTGGGTGAAAAACTGTTTTTT. The variable domain in full, with the rest retrieved from reference TRBV28 and TRBJ1-4, is DVKVTQSSRYLVKRTGEKVFLECVQDMDHENMFWYRQDPGLGLRLIYFSYDVKMKEKGDIPEGYSVSREKKERFSLILESASTNQTSMYLCASSLCRFPARGCVGEKLFFGSGTQLSVL.

The chain carries TRBV7-7 and TRBJ2-2; 7 nucleotides agree with TRBD2. The V segment lost 5 bases and the J segment 2 bases; nucleotides outside the gene matches: 5. This CDR3 is 15 amino acids long. Germline V gene data show CDR1 as SSHAT and CDR2 as FNYEAQ (reference sequence). The CDR3 spells CASSPWTSNTGELFF. The CDR3 coding sequence is TGTGCCAGCAGCCCTTGGACTAGTAACACCGGGGAGCTGTTTTTT.

This chain joins TRBV7-2 and TRBJ2-3, with D perhaps matching TRBD1 (5 bases). V was shortened by 3 bases and J by 6 bases, with 16 bases between the two germline ends. The CDR3 is made up of 15 amino acids. The V gene's germline CDR1 is SGHTA and CDR2 FQGNSA. CDR3 region: CASSLGLLVNDTQYF. CDR3 nucleotide sequence: TGTGCCAGCAGCTTGGGGCTATTAGTAAATGATACGCAGTATTTT.

This rearrangement joins TRBV28 to TRBJ2-7; 10 bases agree with TRBD1. This CDR3 is 16 amino acids long. The trim removed 3 bases at V and 2 bases at J, leaving 7 bases unmatched. Germline CDR1 and CDR2: MDHEN and SYDVKM. The DNA for the CDR3 is TGTGCCAGCAGTTTCCCCGCGGGACAGGGGACCTACGAGCAGTACTTC. Protein sequence: CASSFPAGQGTYEQYF.

This CDR3 reads CASKHGAVEAFF. The CDR3 bases are TGTGCCAGTAAACACGGAGCGGTTGAAGCTTTCTTT. The chain employs TRBV19 and TRBJ1-1; D is unresolved. The V gene lost 7 bases and the J gene lost 7 bases, with 13 bases spanning the gap. CDR3 size: 12 residues. CDR1 and CDR2 (germline): LNHDA, SQIVND (reference sequence).

The chain employs TRBV9 and TRBJ2-2; a possible D gene is TRBD1 (5 bases). The CDR3 totals 14 residues. V lost 0 bases and J 6 bases, leaving 9 bases between the germline ends. CDR1 and CDR2 from the germline V gene are SGDLS and YYNGEE. CDR3 DNA: TGTGCCAGCAGCGTAGTTGGGGCCCCCGGGGAGCTGTTTTTT. Protein: CASSVVGAPGELFF.

The V gene is TRBV11-2, the J gene TRBJ1-2, with D possibly matching TRBD1 (6 bases). The germline CDR1 and CDR2 sequences are SGHAT and FQNNGV. There are 16 residues in the CDR3. V lost 4 bases and J lost 7, with 22 bases in between. CDR3 region: CASSSIRGGQTGGYTF. In nucleotides, the CDR3 is TGTGCCAGCAGCTCTATCCGGGGGGGCCAGACGGGTGGCTACACCTTC.

The rearrangement links TRBV7-2 to TRBJ1-2, with 7 bases identical to TRBD1. Germline CDR1 is SGHTA and CDR2 is FQGNSA. This CDR3 has 16 residues. J gave up 3 bases and V 5 bases, and 12 bases lay outside the gene matches. The CDR3 DNA follows: TGTGCCAGCAGCAACTCGGGACAGAGTAAAGACTATGGCTACACCTTC. Its translation is CASSNSGQSKDYGYTF.

The chain links TRBV5-1 to TRBJ2-1; 10 positions match TRBD2. This CDR3 is built from 16 residues. The germline gives CDR1 SGHRS, CDR2 YFSETQ. V gave up 4 bases and J gave up 5 bases; unmatched junction bases: 9. CDR3 nucleotide sequence: TGCGCCAGCAGCCCCAGGACTAGCGGTTGGAACAATGAGCAGTTCTTC. Its protein is CASSPRTSGWNNEQFF.

The chain joins TRBV10-1 to TRBJ2-2, with unresolved D. Trimming shortened V by 4 bases and J by 1 base, and 7 bases separated the two germline ends. In germline, CDR1 is WNHNN, CDR2 SYGVQD (reference sequence). This CDR3 comprises 14 residues. CDR3 bases: TGCGCCAGCAGTGGAGCCGAGAACACCGGGGAGCTGTTTTTT. It translates to CASSGAENTGELFF.

This chain joins TRBV5-1 and TRBJ2-7, with 9 bases matching TRBD1. This CDR3 region has 15 residues. V was pared by 5 bases and J by 6 bases, with 12 bases of the junction left unmatched. Germline loops: CDR1 SGHRS, CDR2 YFSETQ. The CDR3 spells CASRSIGTGYSEQYF. CDR3 nucleotides: TGCGCCAGCAGGAGTATAGGGACAGGGTATAGCGAGCAGTACTTC.

The rearrangement joins TRBV13 to TRBJ1-2; tentatively, D is TRBD1 (5 bases). V was shortened by 0 bases and J by 1 base, with 6 bases between the two germline ends. This CDR3 spans 14 amino acids. Germline values: CDR1 PRHDT, CDR2 FYEKMQ (reference sequence). The CDR3 DNA is TGTGCCAGCAGCTTAGGGACAGTTAACTATGGCTACACCTTC. Protein product: CASSLGTVNYGYTF.

The chain employs TRBV6-5 and TRBJ1-1, with D perhaps matching TRBD1 (5 bases). Germline V lookup: CDR1 MNHEY, CDR2 SVGAGI. The ends were cut back, 2 bases at V and 8 bases at J, with 12 bases in the middle. The CDR3 is 13 amino acids. This CDR3 is CASSYPVGGEAFF. DNA for the CDR3: TGTGCCAGCAGTTACCCCGTCGGGGGGGAAGCTTTCTTT.

The gene calls are TRBV13 and TRBJ2-7, with 7 positions matching TRBD2. The germline CDR1 and CDR2 sequences are PRHDT and FYEKMQ (reference sequence). The CDR3 loop spans 14 amino acids. The V segment lost 5 bases and the J segment 5 bases; nucleotides outside the gene matches: 9. The CDR3, as DNA: TGTGCCAGCAGCCCCCGAGCGGGAACTCACGAGCAGTACTTC. Its translation: CASSPRAGTHEQYF.

This chain connects TRBV5-1 to TRBJ2-5; tentatively, D is TRBD2 (5 bases). The CDR3 spans 14 residues. V gave up 1 base and J gave up 2 bases, with 9 bases separating them. CDR1 and CDR2 from the germline V gene are SGHRS and YFSETQ. The CDR3 region is CASSLQRTQETQYF. The CDR3 coding sequence is TGCGCCAGCAGCTTGCAACGGACTCAAGAGACCCAGTACTTC.

The chain links TRBV29-1 to TRBJ2-5; 11 nucleotides align to TRBD1. The CDR3 loop spans 17 amino acids. The junction had 12 bases not matched to a gene; V was cut back by 4 bases and J by 2 bases. The germline V gene encodes CDR1 SQVTM and CDR2 ANQGSEA. In DNA form, the CDR3 reads TGCAGCGTTGGGCTGCCAGGACAGGGGGCAAGGCAAGAGACCCAGTACTTC. It translates to CSVGLPGQGARQETQYF.

The rearrangement joins TRBV10-1 to TRBJ2-7, with D uncertain. The CDR3 covers 14 residues. The ends were cut back, 6 bases at V and 6 bases at J, with 18 bases in the middle. Germline V CDR1 and CDR2: WNHNN, SYGVQD (reference sequence). The CDR3 is CASRNRIVVSEQYF. Here the CDR3 DNA reads TGCGCCAGCAGGAATCGTATAGTAGTGAGCGAGCAGTACTTC.

This clone was seen just once. This chain joins TRBV11-2 and TRBJ1-6; a weak D match, TRBD1 (5 bases). Germline CDR1 SGHAT, CDR2 FQNNGV. The CDR3 is 15 residues long. Trimming removed 8 bases at V and 5 bases at J, with 16 bases between. The CDR3 nucleotides read TGTGCCAGCCGGATTTTGGCAGGGAATAATTCACCCCTCCACTTT. It is translated as CASRILAGNNSPLHF.

This clone has only one observation. The V and J genes are TRBV6-1 and TRBJ1-1, with D tentatively TRBD1 (6 bases). The CDR3 extends over 21 amino acids. The V end was cut by 2 bases, the J end by 5 bases, with 33 bases between. Germline V lookup: CDR1 MNHNS, CDR2 SASEGT. CDR3 residues: CASSELSDPQNNDRRYTEAFF. DNA of the CDR3: TGTGCCAGCAGTGAACTCTCCGACCCCCAAAACAACGACAGGAGATATACTGAAGCTTTCTTT.

The V and J genes are TRBV2 and TRBJ2-7; 13 bases agree with TRBD2. Trimming took 5 bases from V and 0 from J; bases not matched to a gene: 7. This CDR3 is 17 amino acids long. CDR1 and CDR2 from the germline V gene are SNHLY and FYNNEI. CDR3 DNA sequence: TGTGCCAGCAGTCGTACACTAGCGGGAGGGATCTCCTACGAGCAGTACTTC. This gives the protein CASSRTLAGGISYEQYF.

The V call is TRBV5-1, the J call TRBJ2-2, with 7 nucleotides matching TRBD1. The V segment lost 5 bases and the J segment 2 bases; nucleotides outside the gene matches: 21. This CDR3 is built from 20 residues. Looked up from germline, CDR1 is SGHRS and CDR2 is YFSETQ. The CDR3: CASRVRQGEEWLANTGELFF. CDR3 nucleotide sequence: TGCGCCAGCAGAGTGCGACAGGGTGAAGAGTGGCTAGCCAACACCGGGGAGCTGTTTTTT.

For this clone: At the DNA level, this CDR3 is encoded by other sequences in the same sample as well. The V call is TRBV7-2, the J call TRBJ2-7; TRBD2 aligns across 10 bases. Per the germline V gene, CDR1 is SGHTA and CDR2 is FQGNSA. The CDR3 has 14 amino acids. V shed 5 bases, J shed 2 bases, and the junction held 3 bases outside the gene matches. The CDR3 protein is CASSPTSGTYEQYF. The CDR3, as DNA: TGTGCCAGCAGCCCTACTAGCGGGACCTACGAGCAGTACTTC.

This chain connects TRBV2 to TRBJ1-1, with D maybe TRBD1 (6 bases). Germline V gives CDR1 SNHLY, CDR2 FYNNEI. V lost 4 bases, J lost 3 bases, and 9 bases lay in between. The CDR3 totals 13 residues. DNA of the CDR3: TGTGCCAGCAGTGTTCGGACAGACACTGAAGCTTTCTTT. Translation gives CASSVRTDTEAFF.

The chain has TRBV5-1 and TRBJ2-3; tentative D call: TRBD2 (6 bases). Per the germline V gene, CDR1 is SGHRS and CDR2 is YFSETQ. With 0 bases removed from V and 0 bases from J, the gap between germline ends came to 11 bases. CDR3 length: 16 amino acids. The CDR3: CASSLASGTSTDTQYF. CDR3 coding DNA: TGCGCCAGCAGCTTGGCCTCGGGGACTAGCACAGATACGCAGTATTTT.

The chain links TRBV5-1 to TRBJ2-5; 7 bases align to TRBD1. Germline V lookup: CDR1 SGHRS, CDR2 YFSETQ. Trimming took 1 base from V and 1 from J; bases not matched to a gene: 4. The CDR3 length is 15 residues. The CDR3 nucleotides are TGCGCCAGCAGCTTGTGGGGACAGCTCCAAGAGACCCAGTACTTC. Protein: CASSLWGQLQETQYF.

The chain's CDR3 is CASSLTGPSYEQYF. In nucleotides, the CDR3 is TGTGCCAGCAGTCTGACAGGGCCATCCTACGAGCAGTACTTC. The rearrangement joins TRBV27 to TRBJ2-7; TRBD1 matches 7 bases. V shed 5 bases, J shed 1 base, and the junction held 5 bases outside the gene matches. The CDR3 sequence is 14 residues long. Germline CDR1 reads MNHEY; CDR2 reads SMNVEV (reference sequence).

V gene TRBV4-3 combines with J gene TRBJ2-3; 7 bases are shared with TRBD2. This CDR3 is built from 15 residues. CDR1 is LGHNA, CDR2 YSLEER, per germline. V was clipped by 4 bases and J by 0 bases; unmatched bases: 4. CDR3 in DNA: TGCGCCAGCAGCCGGGGGGGTACTAGCACAGATACGCAGTATTTT. This encodes CASSRGGTSTDTQYF.

The chain recombines TRBV27 with TRBJ2-3, with a weak D call TRBD1 (5 bases). V lost 6 bases and J lost 6, with 16 bases in between. Germline values: CDR1 MNHEY, CDR2 SMNVEV (reference sequence). The CDR3 covers 14 residues. The CDR3 protein is CASSTGLGADTQYF. The CDR3 DNA follows: TGTGCCAGCAGCACAGGTCTCGGTGCGGATACGCAGTATTTT.

This clone appeared once. The chain recombines TRBV19 with TRBJ2-6; D is ambiguous. Germline-derived CDR1 and CDR2 are LNHDA and SQIVND (reference sequence). The CDR3 length is 16 residues. V was clipped by 5 bases and J by 0 bases, with 11 bases between them. This CDR3 reads CASSPPSGSGANVLTF. The CDR3 bases are TGTGCCAGTAGTCCCCCCTCCGGCTCTGGGGCCAACGTCCTGACTTTC.

The V call is TRBV27, the J call TRBJ2-1, with TRBD1 matching over 9 bases. CDR3 length equals 14 residues. The junction had 8 bases not matched to a gene; V was cut back by 10 bases and J by 4 bases. Looked up from germline, CDR1 is MNHEY and CDR2 is SMNVEV (reference sequence). CDR3 amino acids: CAKWDRVFYNEQFF. CDR3 DNA: TGTGCCAAGTGGGACAGGGTATTTTACAATGAGCAGTTCTTC.